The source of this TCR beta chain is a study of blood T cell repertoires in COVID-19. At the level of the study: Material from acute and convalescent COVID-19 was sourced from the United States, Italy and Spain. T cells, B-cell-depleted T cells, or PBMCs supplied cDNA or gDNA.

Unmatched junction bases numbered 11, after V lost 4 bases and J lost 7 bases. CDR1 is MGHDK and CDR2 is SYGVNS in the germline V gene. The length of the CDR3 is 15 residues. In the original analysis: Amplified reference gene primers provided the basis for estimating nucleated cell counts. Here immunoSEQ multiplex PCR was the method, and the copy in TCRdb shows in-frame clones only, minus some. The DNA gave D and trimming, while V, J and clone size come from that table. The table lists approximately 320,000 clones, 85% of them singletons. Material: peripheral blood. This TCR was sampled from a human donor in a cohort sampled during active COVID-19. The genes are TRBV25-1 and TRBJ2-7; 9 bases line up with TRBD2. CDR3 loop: CASSGGLAGLGEQYF. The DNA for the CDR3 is TGTGCCAGCAGTGGAGGGCTAGCGGGGTTGGGGGAGCAGTACTTC.